These 25 T cell receptor beta chains were all obtained from the same sample, sequenced in a study of Ad26.COV2.S vaccination and SARS-CoV-2 variants. Using immunoSEQ multiplex PCR, the repertoire was profiled, and TCRdb retains in-frame clones only, with some absent. The sample contains some 320,000 clones, about 86% of which appear only once. Documented treatment: some 19 received Ad26.COV2.S at low or high dose, single or two shots; about five received placebo; per-sample allocation not given. At day 63 after the first vaccine or placebo injection, samples were drawn. Here the sequenced sample was peripheral blood, taken in a trial of Ad26.COV2.S vaccine versus placebo. All receptors derive from a person between 18 and 65 years old who received the Ad26.COV2.S COVID-19 vaccine or a placebo.

This clone was counted only a few times. This chain uses TRBV30 with TRBJ1-1, with 8 bases identical to TRBD1. There are 13 residues in the CDR3. After removal of 4 bases from V and 3 bases from J, the junction contained 4 bases not matched to a gene. Germline V gives CDR1 GTSNPN, CDR2 SVGIG (reference sequence). The DNA for the CDR3 is TGTGCCTGGAAGACAGGGGAGTACACTGAAGCTTTCTTT. It translates to CAWKTGEYTEAFF.

V gene TRBV10-3 combines with J gene TRBJ2-6; D is tentatively TRBD1 or TRBD2 (5 bases each). The CDR3 has 15 amino acids. Germline loops: CDR1 ENHRY, CDR2 SYGVKD. V lost 8 bases and J lost 8, with 19 bases in between. In nucleotides, the CDR3 is TGTGCCATCGGTCGGGGCGTGTTCCCGACCAACGTCCTGACTTTC. This translates into CAIGRGVFPTNVLTF.

CDR3 residues: CASSHLGDTQYF. The DNA of the CDR3 is TGTGCCAGCAGCCATCTGGGAGATACGCAGTATTTT. The chain links TRBV3-1 (or the pseudogene TRBV3-2) to TRBJ2-3; D not certain. The germline CDR1 and CDR2 sequences are LGHDT and YNNKEL (reference sequence). V was pared by 3 bases and J by 5 bases, with 6 bases between. CDR3 length: 12 amino acids.

The chain is built from TRBV18 and TRBJ1-1, with unresolved D. Germline CDR1 and CDR2: KGHSH and LQKENI. Trimming left V 6 bases short and J 11 bases short, with 16 bases between. This CDR3 spans 12 amino acids. In DNA form, the CDR3 reads TGTGCCAGCTCCGGACTTGCCCAGCCGGCTTTCTTT. This sequence encodes CASSGLAQPAFF.

The chain links TRBV7-2 to TRBJ2-1; 8 bases are shared with TRBD1. The V and J ends lost 8 bases and 0 bases, in that order; junction bases with no gene match: 9. The CDR3 sequence is 16 residues long. Germline V gene data show CDR1 as SGHTA and CDR2 as FQGNSA. The CDR3 loop is CASQGQARSSYNEQFF. The CDR3 DNA follows: TGTGCCAGCCAGGGACAGGCGAGAAGCTCCTACAATGAGCAGTTCTTC.

This clone was seen a few times. This sequence joins TRBV7-9 and TRBJ2-7; 7 bases are a match to TRBD1. The CDR3 runs 13 residues. With V trimmed by 0 bases and J by 6 bases, 2 bases remained unmatched. CDR1 and CDR2 (germline): SEHNR, FQNEAQ (reference sequence). The DNA for the CDR3 is TGTGCCAGCAGCTTAGCAGGGGGCTTCGAGCAGTACTTC. This sequence encodes CASSLAGGFEQYF.

The chain has TRBV5-1 and TRBJ1-1, with D uncertain. This CDR3 has 12 residues. V shed 0 bases and J shed 5 bases, with 5 bases lying between them. The germline CDR1 and CDR2 sequences are SGHRS and YFSETQ. The CDR3 sequence is CASSLVGTEAFF. CDR3 in DNA: TGCGCCAGCAGCTTGGTAGGGACTGAAGCTTTCTTT.

V and J are TRBV4-2 and TRBJ2-2; TRBD2 agrees at 10 bases. This CDR3 region has 17 residues. V shed 4 bases and J 1 base; nucleotides not matched to a gene: 6. The germline V gene encodes CDR1 LGHNA and CDR2 YNFKEQ. The CDR3 loop is CASSPVTSGVNTGELFF. As DNA, the CDR3 is TGTGCCAGCAGCCCCGTCACTAGCGGGGTGAACACCGGGGAGCTGTTTTTT.

V is TRBV3-1 (or the pseudogene TRBV3-2) and J is TRBJ1-2, with D maybe TRBD1 (6 bases). The CDR3 loop spans 15 amino acids. CDR1 and CDR2 from the germline V gene are LGHDT and YNNKEL (reference sequence). V gave up 8 bases and J gave up 7 bases, with 23 bases separating them. The CDR3 spells CASPPPLRGRGGYTF. In nucleotides, the CDR3 is TGTGCCAGCCCTCCCCCACTCCGGGGGCGAGGTGGCTACACCTTC.

As for this clone: This CDR3 is also generated by other DNA sequences in the sample. The chain couples TRBV9 to TRBJ2-5; D is unclear. Germline loops: CDR1 SGDLS, CDR2 YYNGEE. The germline V and J ends were trimmed by 0 bases and 1 base, with 7 bases remaining between them. CDR3 size: 14 residues. For the CDR3, the DNA is TGTGCCAGCAGCGTAGGTGGTAGCCAAGAGACCCAGTACTTC. Translated: CASSVGGSQETQYF.

This chain connects TRBV6-2 or TRBV6-3 to TRBJ2-2, with D tentatively TRBD1 or TRBD2 (6 bases each). V lost 6 bases, J lost 6 bases, and 17 bases lay in between. The CDR3 consists of 15 residues. In germline, CDR1 is MNHEY, CDR2 SVGEGT. Here the CDR3 reads CASRPHGGLAGELFF. The CDR3 bases are TGTGCCAGCAGGCCTCATGGGGGGCTTGCCGGGGAGCTGTTTTTT.

This clone has a handful of counts. The genes are TRBV10-3 and TRBJ2-7; D not certain. This CDR3 contains 13 residues. V was clipped by 3 bases and J by 1 base, with 7 bases between them. CDR1 and CDR2 (germline): ENHRY, SYGVKD. CDR3: CAISDRVSYEQYF. In DNA form, the CDR3 reads TGTGCCATCAGTGATAGGGTTTCCTACGAGCAGTACTTC.

This clone was seen a single time. This sequence joins TRBV6-5 and TRBJ1-1; D is unclear. This CDR3 has 15 residues. Trimming stripped 7 bases from V and 1 base from J, with 16 bases between. CDR1 MNHEY and CDR2 SVGAGI come from the germline V gene. CDR3 bases: TGTGCCAGCACTATTACCGACCGGGGGAACACTGAAGCTTTCTTT. It specifies CASTITDRGNTEAFF.

This clone was seen just once. V usage is TRBV2 and J usage is TRBJ1-1, with D possibly TRBD1 on 5 matching bases. There are 13 residues in the CDR3. V was clipped by 8 bases and J by 1 base, with 11 bases between them. Germline V lookup: CDR1 SNHLY, CDR2 FYNNEI. CDR3 residues: CASGRDGNTEAFF. In DNA, the CDR3 is TGTGCCAGCGGCAGGGATGGGAACACTGAAGCTTTCTTT.

The count of this clone is one. The chain employs TRBV29-1 and TRBJ1-1, with 8 bases aligning to TRBD1. Trimming removed 6 bases from V and 0 bases from J; junction bases left unmatched: 3. This CDR3 region has 13 residues. The germline V gene encodes CDR1 SQVTM and CDR2 ANQGSEA. The CDR3 region is CSVGQGLNTEAFF. CDR3 sequence (DNA): TGCAGCGTCGGACAGGGCTTGAACACTGAAGCTTTCTTT. The full variable domain, its missing parts supplied by reference TRBV29-1 and TRBJ1-1, is SAVISQKPSRDICQRGTSLTIQCQVDSQVTMMFWYRQQPGQSLTLIATANQGSEATYESGFVIDKFPISRPNLTFSTLTVSNMSPEDSSIYLCSVGQGLNTEAFFGQGTRLTVV.

The rearrangement uses TRBV25-1 and TRBJ1-5; the D is unclear. The CDR3 length is 16 residues. V lost 3 bases and J lost 6, with 18 bases in between. CDR1 and CDR2 (germline): MGHDK, SYGVNS. CDR3 bases: TGTGCCAGCAGTGAGGGTACGGCAGAGGGCGGTCAGCCCCAGCATTTT. It encodes CASSEGTAEGGQPQHF.

This chain uses TRBV18 with TRBJ1-3; D gene uncertain. The CDR3 runs 15 residues. Germline V gene lookup returns CDR1 KGHSH and CDR2 LQKENI. Trimming stripped 3 bases from V and 4 bases from J, with 13 bases between. The DNA for the CDR3 is TGTGCCAGCTCACCCGGACGAGGGAACGGAAACACCATATATTTT. This sequence encodes CASSPGRGNGNTIYF.

Concerning this clone itself: One end of the junction varies from germline; a read error may be responsible. The V gene is TRBV7-9, the J gene TRBJ1-1, with D tentatively TRBD1 (5 bases). The CDR3 length is 14 residues. Per germline, CDR1 SEHNR and CDR2 FQNEAQ (reference sequence). In DNA, the CDR3 is TGTGCCAGCAGATTAGGGGTGGGAGAGGCTGAAGCTTTCTTT. This sequence encodes CASRLGVGEAEAFF. Based on the CDR3 plus reference TRBV7-9 and TRBJ1-1, the full variable domain is DTGVSQNPRHKITKRGQNVTFRCDPISEHNRLYWYRQTLGQGPEFLTYFQNEAQLEKSRLLSDRFSAERPKGSFSTLEIQRTEQGDSAMYLCASRLGVGEAEAFFGQGTRLTVV.

The rearrangement links TRBV3-1 (or the pseudogene TRBV3-2) to TRBJ2-5, with D possibly matching TRBD2 (7 bases). Trimming took off 0 bases at V and 5 bases at J, with 13 bases between the two ends. The CDR3 covers 15 residues. The germline CDR1 and CDR2 sequences are LGHDT and YNNKEL (reference sequence). CDR3 sequence: CASSQERGGAETQYF. CDR3 DNA sequence: TGTGCCAGCAGCCAAGAGAGGGGGGGGGCGGAGACCCAGTACTTC.

This clone turned up a few times. This sample also contains other DNA sequences that code for the same CDR3. The CDR3 sequence: CASSLGGQNTEAFF. The CDR3 DNA follows: TGTGCCAGCAGCTTGGGGGGACAGAACACTGAAGCTTTCTTT. The J gene is TRBJ1-1, the V gene TRBV7-9; weak D call: TRBD1 (6 bases). CDR1 is SEHNR and CDR2 is FQNEAQ in the germline V gene (reference sequence). The CDR3 contains 14 residues. Trimming stripped 3 bases from V and 1 base from J, with 9 bases between.

The chain employs TRBV18 and TRBJ1-3; possibly TRBD1 for D (5 bases). Deletions cut 2 bases from V and 6 bases from J, with 11 bases between. Germline lookup yields CDR1 KGHSH and CDR2 LQKENI. This CDR3 spans 14 amino acids. The CDR3: CASSPFREENTIYF. The CDR3 DNA is TGTGCCAGCTCACCATTCAGGGAGGAAAACACCATATATTTT. The full variable domain, with the rest looked up from reference TRBV18 and TRBJ1-3, is NAGVMQNPRHLVRRRGQEARLRCSPMKGHSHVYWYRQLPEEGLKFMVYLQKENIIDESGMPKERFSAEFPKEGPSILRIQQVVRGDSAAYFCASSPFREENTIYFGEGSWLTVV.

The chain carries TRBV6-5 and TRBJ2-7; D not resolved. Germline CDR1 MNHEY, CDR2 SVGAGI. This CDR3 has 15 residues. The V end lost 5 bases, the J end lost 3 bases, and 17 bases lay between the germline ends. The CDR3 sequence is CASSPLGPRNYEQYF. The CDR3 DNA is TGTGCCAGCAGTCCCCTGGGCCCCCGCAACTACGAGCAGTACTTC.

The chain couples TRBV2 to TRBJ2-7; 15 bases agree with TRBD2. The germline V gene has CDR1 SNHLY and CDR2 FYNNEI. The junction had 6 bases not matched to a gene; V was cut back by 7 bases and J by 11 bases. CDR3 size: 13 residues. The CDR3 protein is CASKGTSGGREYF. In DNA form, the CDR3 reads TGTGCCAGCAAAGGGACTAGCGGGGGGCGCGAGTACTTC.

The rearrangement uses TRBV5-1 and TRBJ2-7, with 8 positions matching TRBD1. J was trimmed by 1 base and V by 6 bases; bases with no gene match: 3. Germline CDR1 reads SGHRS; CDR2 reads YFSETQ. The CDR3 contains 13 residues. This CDR3 reads CASTGTGSYEQYF. As DNA, the CDR3 is TGCGCCAGCACCGGGACAGGTTCCTACGAGCAGTACTTC.

The V and J genes are TRBV4-3 and TRBJ1-5; D unclear. The CDR3 is made up of 15 amino acids. Germline V gene sequence: CDR1 LGHNA, CDR2 YSLEER. Trimming left V 4 bases short and J 0 bases short, with 10 bases between. The CDR3 sequence: CASSPATYSNQPQHF. Here the CDR3 DNA reads TGCGCCAGCAGCCCGGCAACTTATAGCAATCAGCCCCAGCATTTT.